What follows are 23 T cell receptor beta chains derived from one specimen sequenced in a study of early stage breast cancer tumors. Only in-frame clones appear in the TCRdb table, and some are missing; sequencing was by immunoSEQ multiplex PCR. The repertoire holds about 72,000 clones, roughly 80% seen once, with approximately 3.7% in the top ten. Sequenced input: blood. The receptors were sampled from a person aged 55 to 75 with breast cancer.

This chain joins TRBV2 and TRBJ2-1, with unresolved D. The CDR3 is 14 residues long. Per germline, CDR1 SNHLY and CDR2 FYNNEI. The V end lost 6 bases, the J end lost 5 bases, and 14 bases lay between the germline ends. CDR3 protein: CASSRSLGDNEQFF. In DNA, the CDR3 is TGTGCCAGCAGCCGATCCCTAGGAGACAATGAGCAGTTCTTC.

The rearrangement links TRBV28 to TRBJ2-1; a possible D gene is TRBD2 (5 bases). The CDR3 runs to 17 residues. Germline V gene data show CDR1 as MDHEN and CDR2 as SYDVKM. The V and J ends lost 3 bases and 7 bases respectively, with 22 bases between them. This CDR3 reads CASSFPGLTKRKNEQFF. DNA of the CDR3: TGTGCCAGCAGTTTTCCCGGCTTGACTAAGAGGAAGAATGAGCAGTTCTTC.

The chain joins TRBV5-4 to TRBJ2-5; TRBD1 matches at 7 bases. Germline assignment: CDR1 SGHNT and CDR2 YYREEE (reference sequence). The V gene end was trimmed by 3 bases and the J gene end by 6 bases; junction bases not matched to a gene: 17. The CDR3 runs 17 residues. CDR3 sequence: CASSSPAQGGARKTQYF. The CDR3 nucleotides read TGTGCCAGCAGCTCCCCGGCCCAAGGGGGCGCGAGGAAGACCCAGTACTTC.

J is TRBJ1-3 and V is TRBV4-3; possible D gene TRBD1, 6 bases. The ends were cut back, 4 bases at V and 9 bases at J, with 19 bases in the middle. Germline CDR1 reads LGHNA; CDR2 reads YSLEER. This CDR3 spans 15 amino acids. For the CDR3, the DNA is TGCGCCAGCAGCCCCACAGGGTCGGGAGAGGTCACCATATATTTT. The encoded protein is CASSPTGSGEVTIYF.

The CDR3 region has the DNA TGTGCCAGCAGTTCCCTAGCGGGAGTGGCCTACAATGAGCAGTTCTTC. Translating it yields CASSSLAGVAYNEQFF. J is TRBJ2-1 and V is TRBV6-5; 10 bases match TRBD2. Germline CDR1 is MNHEY and CDR2 is SVGAGI. The trim removed 4 bases at V and 2 bases at J, leaving 5 bases unmatched. This CDR3 has 16 residues.

The chain employs TRBV28 and TRBJ1-4, with a possible D match to TRBD1 (5 bases). CDR1 MDHEN and CDR2 SYDVKM come from the germline V gene. The CDR3 length is 15 residues. V was cut by 5 bases and J by 7 bases, with 17 bases left in between. The CDR3 loop is CASSLPQGVREKLFF. DNA of the CDR3: TGTGCCAGCAGTCTCCCTCAGGGAGTACGTGAAAAACTGTTTTTT.

The V and J genes are TRBV7-3 and TRBJ2-1; 8 nucleotides line up with TRBD2. Per the germline V gene, CDR1 is SGHTA and CDR2 is FQGTGA. The CDR3 runs to 14 residues. V trimming: 4 bases; J trimming: 9 bases; junction bases outside the gene matches: 8. DNA for the CDR3: TGTGCCAGCAGCTCCCCGGGGGGGGGCGTTGAGCAGTTCTTC. Translating gives CASSSPGGGVEQFF.

The J gene is TRBJ2-5, the V gene TRBV11-2; TRBD1 aligns across 7 bases. The CDR3 sequence is 15 residues long. Trimming took 6 bases from V and 5 from J; bases not matched to a gene: 12. Germline lookup yields CDR1 SGHAT and CDR2 FQNNGV. This CDR3 reads CASSRTGVTQETQYF. CDR3 nucleotide sequence: TGTGCCAGCAGTCGAACAGGGGTGACCCAGGAGACCCAGTACTTC.

The V and J genes are TRBV5-1 and TRBJ1-2, with D possibly being TRBD1 (6 bases). Germline lookup yields CDR1 SGHRS and CDR2 YFSETQ. The V end lost 3 bases, the J end lost 7 bases, and 16 bases lay between the germline ends. The length of the CDR3 is 14 residues. The CDR3 DNA is TGCGCCAGCAGCTCTTCGGGGGGCACCCTTGGCTACACCTTC. Translated: CASSSSGGTLGYTF.

The chain combines TRBV7-8 with TRBJ2-1; TRBD2 matches at 12 bases. Germline trimming cut 1 base from V and 6 bases from J; bases unmatched to any gene: 7. The CDR3 runs to 17 residues. CDR1 and CDR2 from the germline V gene are SGHVS and FQNEAQ. The CDR3 DNA reads as TGTGCCAGCAGCTTAGTAGTGCTAGCGGGAGGGGGCAATGAGCAGTTCTTC. It codes for CASSLVVLAGGGNEQFF.

The chain has TRBV19 and TRBJ1-1; tentatively, D is TRBD1 (5 bases). With 3 bases removed from V and 9 bases from J, the gap between germline ends came to 14 bases. Germline lookup yields CDR1 LNHDA and CDR2 SQIVND (reference sequence). This CDR3 spans 13 amino acids. Written as DNA, the CDR3 is TGTGCCAGTAGTATGGGGACGGACTTTAAAGCTTTCTTT. This sequence encodes CASSMGTDFKAFF.

CDR3 DNA sequence: TGTGCCAGTTCCCGACAGGGGGTTAGCACAGATACGCAGTATTTT. Translated, it gives CASSRQGVSTDTQYF. The chain carries TRBV19 and TRBJ2-3; 9 bases agree with TRBD1. The CDR3 is made up of 15 amino acids. Germline CDR1 reads LNHDA; CDR2 reads SQIVND (reference sequence). The ends lost 8 bases at V and 0 bases at J; junction bases unmatched: 6.

V and J are TRBV14 and TRBJ1-2; a weak D match, TRBD1 (5 bases). With 5 bases removed from V and 7 bases from J, the gap between germline ends came to 11 bases. CDR1 and CDR2 from the germline V gene are SGHDN and FVKESK. CDR3 length equals 12 residues. CDR3 sequence: CASSWQGGGYTF. The DNA for the CDR3 is TGTGCCAGCAGCTGGCAGGGCGGTGGCTACACCTTC.

In DNA, the CDR3 is TGTGCCAGCAGCCTCGGGACCAGCTCCTACGAGCAGTACTTC. Its translation is CASSLGTSSYEQYF. The chain employs TRBV28 and TRBJ2-7; D may be TRBD1 or TRBD2 (5 bases each). V shed 6 bases and J shed 0 bases, with 12 bases lying between them. The CDR3 has 14 amino acids. CDR1 is MDHEN and CDR2 is SYDVKM in the germline V gene.

With respect to this clone: Germline is not matched at one junction end, which may reflect a read error. The genes are TRBV7-9 and TRBJ2-1, with TRBD2 matching over 8 bases. Germline V gives CDR1 SEHNR, CDR2 FQNEAQ (reference sequence). The CDR3 has 13 residues. CDR3 bases: TGTGCCAGCAACTTAGCGGGAAGGTCTGAGCAGTTCTTC. It translates to CASNLAGRSEQFF.

The chain employs TRBV5-4 and TRBJ2-7; 11 nucleotides match TRBD2. Trimming removed 3 bases from V and 2 bases from J; junction bases left unmatched: 4. Germline V CDR1 and CDR2: SGHNT, YYREEE (reference sequence). CDR3 length equals 15 residues. The CDR3 bases are TGTGCCAGCAGCTCGGAGACTAGCGGGGCCTACGAGCAGTACTTC. Translating gives CASSSETSGAYEQYF.

The rearrangement links TRBV11-2 to TRBJ1-1; unclear D gene. Germline assignment: CDR1 SGHAT and CDR2 FQNNGV. CDR3 length equals 12 residues. The germline V and J ends were trimmed by 1 base and 10 bases, with 10 bases remaining between them. The chain's CDR3 is CASSLVRLGAFF. The CDR3, as DNA: TGTGCCAGCAGCTTAGTACGGTTGGGAGCTTTCTTT.

The rearrangement links TRBV18 to TRBJ2-1; D is unclear. Per the germline V gene, CDR1 is KGHSH and CDR2 is LQKENI. Trimming took off 0 bases at V and 0 bases at J, with 12 bases between the two ends. The CDR3 has 17 amino acids. For the CDR3, the DNA is TGTGCCAGCTCACCACCGTTGACACCTCGCTCCTACAATGAGCAGTTCTTC. This encodes CASSPPLTPRSYNEQFF. Together with reference TRBV18 and TRBJ2-1, the CDR3 gives the full variable domain: NAGVMQNPRHLVRRRGQEARLRCSPMKGHSHVYWYRQLPEEGLKFMVYLQKENIIDESGMPKERFSAEFPKEGPSILRIQQVVRGDSAAYFCASSPPLTPRSYNEQFFGPGTRLTVL.

This clone was counted once. The chain couples TRBV7-8 to TRBJ2-5; D is unclear. This CDR3 has 14 amino acids. Germline CDR1 SGHVS, CDR2 FQNEAQ. The V and J ends lost 2 bases and 7 bases respectively, with 14 bases between them. The CDR3 here is CASSLYGEVATQYF. The CDR3 region has the DNA TGTGCCAGCAGCTTATATGGGGAAGTGGCGACCCAGTACTTC. Filled out from reference TRBV7-8 and TRBJ2-5, the complete variable domain reads GAGVSQSPRYKVAKRGQDVALRCDPISGHVSLFWYQQALGQGPEFLTYFQNEAQLDKSGLPSDRFFAERPEGSVSTLKIQRTQQEDSAVYLCASSLYGEVATQYFGPGTRLLVL.

The rearrangement links TRBV11-3 to TRBJ2-7, with TRBD2 identical over 8 bases. The CDR3 is made up of 13 amino acids. Germline CDR1 reads SGHNT; CDR2 reads YENEEA. V lost 5 bases and J lost 3; bases outside the gene matches: 3. The CDR3: CASSRSGNYEQYF. CDR3 DNA: TGTGCCAGCAGCCGTAGCGGGAACTACGAGCAGTACTTC.

This clone was observed a single time. CDR3 in amino acids: CAWGVRGYTF. CDR3 coding DNA: TGTGCCTGGGGGGTCCGGGGCTACACCTTC. The rearrangement links TRBV30 to TRBJ1-2; no clear D gene. This CDR3 has 10 amino acids. Germline CDR1 GTSNPN, CDR2 SVGIG (reference sequence). Trimming shortened V by 5 bases and J by 8 bases, and 9 bases separated the two germline ends.

V is TRBV28 and J is TRBJ2-7, with 9 bases lining up with TRBD2. Germline CDR1 MDHEN, CDR2 SYDVKM. This CDR3 region has 15 residues. The junction had 11 bases not matched to a gene; V was cut back by 8 bases and J by 3 bases. This CDR3 is CASPPVAGGSYEQYF. CDR3 nucleotide sequence: TGTGCCAGCCCCCCGGTTGCGGGAGGGAGCTACGAGCAGTACTTC.

The chain combines TRBV5-1 with TRBJ2-7, with 7 bases lining up with TRBD1. Per the germline V gene, CDR1 is SGHRS and CDR2 is YFSETQ. With 2 bases clipped from V and 6 bases from J, the junction kept 14 bases outside the gene matches. This CDR3 contains 16 residues. The CDR3 protein is CASSLYLTGVYAEQYF. CDR3 DNA: TGCGCCAGCAGCTTATACCTCACAGGGGTTTATGCCGAGCAGTACTTC.